These 6 T cell receptor beta chains came from one sample sequenced in a study of diagnostic markers for celiac disease. TCRdb processed the reads again and assigns one entry to each CDR3 protein, with no DNA. The sample table sets out about 6,000 distinct CDR3 sequences. The material sequenced was either unsorted cells or a sorted T cell fraction (not recorded which). The receptors stem from a human donor. This table probably holds off-target reads from a library built for another chain.

By frequency, this clonotype registers large (0.1 to 1%). The chain couples TRBV2 to TRBJ2-1. This CDR3 spans 13 amino acids. The germline CDR1 and CDR2 sequences are SNHLY and FYNNEI. The CDR3: CASSSLNYNEQFF.

The chain joins TRBV20-1 to TRBJ1-1; TCRdb reports TRBD1, a call that lacks DNA to check it against. Germline CDR1 DFQATT, CDR2 SNEGSKA (reference sequence). The length of the CDR3 is 15 residues. The CDR3 spells CSARAMGGGAAEAFF.

This chain connects TRBV20-1 to TRBJ1-5; TCRdb's D call of TRBD1 is untestable without DNA. Germline V gives CDR1 DFQATT, CDR2 SNEGSKA (reference sequence). The CDR3 runs to 14 residues. This CDR3 reads CSAIGDRVNQPQHF.

This rearrangement joins TRBV30 to TRBJ2-1; there is no DNA to check the TCRdb D call of TRBD2. This CDR3 contains 14 residues. CDR1 is GTSNPN and CDR2 is SVGIG in the germline V gene (reference sequence). The chain's CDR3 is CAWRGTSTLNEQFF.

This clonotype is called medium-sized (0.01 to 0.1%) based on its frequency. CDR3 amino acids: CASSDDIYEQFF. V and J are TRBV7-6 and TRBJ2-1. The CDR3 has 12 amino acids. Germline V gives CDR1 SGHVS, CDR2 FNYEAQ.

V and J are TRBV4-2 and TRBJ2-3; without DNA, the TCRdb call of TRBD1 cannot be checked. Per the germline V gene, CDR1 is LGHNA and CDR2 is YNFKEQ. The CDR3 has 16 residues. This CDR3 reads CASSPWGGASTDTQYF.